This T cell receptor (beta chain) emerged from a study of cytomegalovirus exposure and HLA in healthy donors. On this clone itself: The antigen remains undetermined.

Data came from immunoSEQ multiplex PCR; TCRdb stores just in-frame clones and leaves some out. The data hold a few hundred thousand clones, with over 80% observed a single time. Donors were drawn from the roughly 110-subject validation cohort, separate from the 666-subject first cohort. General study findings and limits: Subsequent analysis showed first-cohort TCR clusters tending to co-occur in some 120 validation repertoires. Among TCR sequences, most were rare, though some public TCRs appeared in many donors. The study designated around 150 TCR beta chains cytomegalovirus-associated.

The specimen sequenced was PBMCs. The sequence came from a woman aged 25 to 39 in good health and CMV-seropositive.

CDR3 in DNA: TGTGCCAGCAGTTCTGCGGGACGTCCGGGCACTGAAGCTTTCTTT. Encoded protein: CASSSAGRPGTEAFF. The V call is TRBV2, the J call TRBJ1-1, with D perhaps TRBD1 (5 bases). The CDR3 totals 15 residues. Germline V lookup: CDR1 SNHLY, CDR2 FYNNEI. V lost 5 bases and J lost 4, with 17 bases in between.